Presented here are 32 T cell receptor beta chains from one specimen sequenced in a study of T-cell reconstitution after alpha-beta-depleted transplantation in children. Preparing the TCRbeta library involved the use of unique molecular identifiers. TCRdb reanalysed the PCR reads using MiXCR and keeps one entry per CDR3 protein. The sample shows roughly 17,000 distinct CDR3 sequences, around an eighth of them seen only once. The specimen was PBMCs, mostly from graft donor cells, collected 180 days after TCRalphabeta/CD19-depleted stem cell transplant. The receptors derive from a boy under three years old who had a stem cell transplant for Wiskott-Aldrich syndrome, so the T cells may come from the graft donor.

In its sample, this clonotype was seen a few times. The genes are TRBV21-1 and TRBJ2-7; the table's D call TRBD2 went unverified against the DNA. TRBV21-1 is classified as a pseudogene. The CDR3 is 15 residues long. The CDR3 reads CASSKKGGHSYEQYF. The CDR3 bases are TGTGCCAGCAGCAAAAAGGGCGGGCACTCCTACGAGCAGTACTTC.

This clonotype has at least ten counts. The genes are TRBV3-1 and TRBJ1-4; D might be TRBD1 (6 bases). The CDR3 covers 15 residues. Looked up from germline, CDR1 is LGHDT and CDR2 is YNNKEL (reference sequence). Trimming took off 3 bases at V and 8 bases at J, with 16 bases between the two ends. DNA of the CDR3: TGTGCCAGCAGCCAGGAGTCGAGGGGGGGAGAAAAACTGTTTTTT. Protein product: CASSQESRGGEKLFF.

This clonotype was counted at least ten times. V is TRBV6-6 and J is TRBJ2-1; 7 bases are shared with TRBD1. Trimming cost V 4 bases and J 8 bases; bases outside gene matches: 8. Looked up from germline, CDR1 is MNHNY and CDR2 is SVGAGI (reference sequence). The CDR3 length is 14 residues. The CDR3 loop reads CASSSGTAWDEQFF. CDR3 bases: TGTGCCAGCAGTTCAGGGACAGCGTGGGATGAGCAGTTCTTC.

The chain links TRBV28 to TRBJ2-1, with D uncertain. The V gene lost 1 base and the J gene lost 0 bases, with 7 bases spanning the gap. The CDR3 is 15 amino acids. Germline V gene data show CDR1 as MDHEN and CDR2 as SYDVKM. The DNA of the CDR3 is TGTGCCAGCAGTTTATCTCTTAGCTCCTACAATGAGCAGTTCTTC. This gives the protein CASSLSLSSYNEQFF.

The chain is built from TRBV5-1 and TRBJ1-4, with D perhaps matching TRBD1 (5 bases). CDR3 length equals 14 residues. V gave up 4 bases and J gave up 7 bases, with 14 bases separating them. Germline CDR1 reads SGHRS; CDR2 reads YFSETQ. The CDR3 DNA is TGCGCCAGCAGCCCGGCAGGGAGGGCTGAAAAACTGTTTTTT. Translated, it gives CASSPAGRAEKLFF. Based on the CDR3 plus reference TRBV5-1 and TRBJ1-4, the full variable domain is KAGVTQTPRYLIKTRGQQVTLSCSPISGHRSVSWYQQTPGQGLQFLFEYFSETQRNKGNFPGRFSGRQFSNSRSEMNVSTLELGDSALYLCASSPAGRAEKLFFGSGTQLSVL.

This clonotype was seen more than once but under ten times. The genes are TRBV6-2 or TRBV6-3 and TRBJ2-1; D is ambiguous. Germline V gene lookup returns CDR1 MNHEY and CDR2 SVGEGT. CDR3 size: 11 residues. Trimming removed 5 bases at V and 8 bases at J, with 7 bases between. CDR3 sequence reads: CASSALYEQFF. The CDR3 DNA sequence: TGTGCCAGCAGTGCCTTATATGAGCAGTTCTTC.

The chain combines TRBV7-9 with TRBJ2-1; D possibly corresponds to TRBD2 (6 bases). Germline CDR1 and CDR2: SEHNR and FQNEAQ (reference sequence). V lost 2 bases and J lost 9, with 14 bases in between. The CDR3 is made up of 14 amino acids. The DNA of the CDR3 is TGTGCCAGCAGCTTATTATCGGGAGAAAGTGAGCAGTTCTTC. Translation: CASSLLSGESEQFF.

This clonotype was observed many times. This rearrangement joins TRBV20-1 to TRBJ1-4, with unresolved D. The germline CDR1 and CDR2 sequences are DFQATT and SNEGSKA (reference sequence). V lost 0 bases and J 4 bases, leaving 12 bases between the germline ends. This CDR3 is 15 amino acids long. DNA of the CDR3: TGCAGTGCTAGAGAAGTAGGACGGCTTAATGAAAAACTGTTTTTT. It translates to CSAREVGRLNEKLFF.

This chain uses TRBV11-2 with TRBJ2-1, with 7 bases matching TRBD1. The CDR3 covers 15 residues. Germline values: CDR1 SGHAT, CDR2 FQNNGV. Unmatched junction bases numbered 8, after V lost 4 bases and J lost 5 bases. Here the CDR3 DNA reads TGTGCCAGCAGCTATGTACCGGGACAGAACAATGAGCAGTTCTTC. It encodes CASSYVPGQNNEQFF.

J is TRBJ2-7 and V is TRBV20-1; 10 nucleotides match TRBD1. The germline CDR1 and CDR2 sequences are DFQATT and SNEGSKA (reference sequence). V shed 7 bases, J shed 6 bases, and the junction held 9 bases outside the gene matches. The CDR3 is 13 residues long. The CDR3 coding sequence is TGCAGTGGGACAGGGGGAAGAAAGTCCGAGCAGTACTTC. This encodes CSGTGGRKSEQYF.

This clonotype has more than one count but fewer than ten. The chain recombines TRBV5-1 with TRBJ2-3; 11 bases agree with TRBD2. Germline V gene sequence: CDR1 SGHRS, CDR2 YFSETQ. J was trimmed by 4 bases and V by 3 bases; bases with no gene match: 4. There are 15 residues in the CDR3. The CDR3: CASSSPGLAADTQYF. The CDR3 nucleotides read TGCGCCAGCAGCTCCCCGGGACTAGCGGCAGATACGCAGTATTTT. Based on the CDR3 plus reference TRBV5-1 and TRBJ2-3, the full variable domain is KAGVTQTPRYLIKTRGQQVTLSCSPISGHRSVSWYQQTPGQGLQFLFEYFSETQRNKGNFPGRFSGRQFSNSRSEMNVSTLELGDSALYLCASSSPGLAADTQYFGPGTRLTVL.

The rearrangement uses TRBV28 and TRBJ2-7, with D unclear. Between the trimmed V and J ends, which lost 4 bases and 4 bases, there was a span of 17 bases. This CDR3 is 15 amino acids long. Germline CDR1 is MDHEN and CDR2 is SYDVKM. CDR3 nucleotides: TGTGCCAGCAGTTGGGGTGGCGACCCGTCTTACGAGCAGTACTTC. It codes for CASSWGGDPSYEQYF.

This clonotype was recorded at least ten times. The CDR3 protein is CASSLAHGYNSPLHF. The DNA for the CDR3 is TGTGCCAGCAGTTTAGCGCACGGCTATAATTCACCCCTCCACTTT. The V call is TRBV12-3 or TRBV12-4, the J call TRBJ1-6; D gene uncertain. V shed 0 bases and J shed 3 bases, with 6 bases lying between them. This CDR3 comprises 15 residues.

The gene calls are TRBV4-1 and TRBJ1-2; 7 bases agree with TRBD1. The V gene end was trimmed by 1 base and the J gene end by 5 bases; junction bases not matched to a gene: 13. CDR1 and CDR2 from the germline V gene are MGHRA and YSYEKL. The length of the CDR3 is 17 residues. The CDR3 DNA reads TGCGCCAGCAGCCAAGGACAGGGACCGGGAGGGAGGTATGGCTACACCTTC. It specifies CASSQGQGPGGRYGYTF.

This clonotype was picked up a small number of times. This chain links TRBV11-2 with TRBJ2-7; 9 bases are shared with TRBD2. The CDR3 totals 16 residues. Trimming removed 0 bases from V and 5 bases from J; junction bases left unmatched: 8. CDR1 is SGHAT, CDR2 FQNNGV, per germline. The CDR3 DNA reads TGTGCCAGCAGCTTAGATAAGGTAGCGGGAGTGCACGAGCAGTACTTC. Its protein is CASSLDKVAGVHEQYF.

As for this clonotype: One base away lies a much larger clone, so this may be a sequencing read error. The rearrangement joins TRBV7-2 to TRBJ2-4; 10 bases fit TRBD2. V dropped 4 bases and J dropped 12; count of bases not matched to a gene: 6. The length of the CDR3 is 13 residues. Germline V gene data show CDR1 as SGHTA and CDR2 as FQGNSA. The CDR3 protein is CASSSGLASSQYF. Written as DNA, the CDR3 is TGTGCCAGCAGCTCGGGACTAGCGAGCAGTCAGTACTTC.

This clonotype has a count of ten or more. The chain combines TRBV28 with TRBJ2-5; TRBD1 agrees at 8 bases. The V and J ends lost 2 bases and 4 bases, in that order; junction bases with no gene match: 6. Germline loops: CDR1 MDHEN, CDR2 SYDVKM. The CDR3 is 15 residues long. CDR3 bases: TGTGCCAGCAGTTTAGGCAGGGGGCTAGGAGAGACCCAGTACTTC. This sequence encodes CASSLGRGLGETQYF.

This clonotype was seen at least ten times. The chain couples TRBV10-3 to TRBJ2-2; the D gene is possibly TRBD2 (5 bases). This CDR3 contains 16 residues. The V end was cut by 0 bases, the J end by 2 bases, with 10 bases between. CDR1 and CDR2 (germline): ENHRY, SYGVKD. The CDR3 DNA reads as TGTGCCATCAGTGAGTCCTTAGCGACCAACACCGGGGAGCTGTTTTTT. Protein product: CAISESLATNTGELFF.

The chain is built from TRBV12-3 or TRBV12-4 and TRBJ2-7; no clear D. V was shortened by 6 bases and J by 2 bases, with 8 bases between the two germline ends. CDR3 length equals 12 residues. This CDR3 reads CASSQAPYEQYF. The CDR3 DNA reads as TGTGCCAGCAGCCAGGCCCCCTACGAGCAGTACTTC.

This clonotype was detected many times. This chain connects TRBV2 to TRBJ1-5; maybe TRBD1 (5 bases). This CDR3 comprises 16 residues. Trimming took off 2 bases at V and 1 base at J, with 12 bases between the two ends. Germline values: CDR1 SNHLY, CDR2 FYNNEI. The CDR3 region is CASSEQGSRSNQPQHF. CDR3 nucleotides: TGTGCCAGCAGTGAACAGGGTAGCAGGAGCAATCAGCCCCAGCATTTT.

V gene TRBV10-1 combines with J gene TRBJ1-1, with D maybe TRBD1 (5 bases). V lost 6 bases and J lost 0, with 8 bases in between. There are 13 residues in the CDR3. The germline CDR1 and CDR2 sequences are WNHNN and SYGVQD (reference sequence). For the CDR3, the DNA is TGCGCCAGCAGGGGGCAGATGAACACTGAAGCTTTCTTT. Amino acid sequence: CASRGQMNTEAFF.

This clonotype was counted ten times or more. The CDR3 DNA reads TGTGCCAGCAGCTTATTTGGGGACTTTCAAGAGACCCAGTACTTC. Translating it yields CASSLFGDFQETQYF. This sequence joins TRBV7-9 and TRBJ2-5; a possible D gene is TRBD2 (6 bases). From germline, CDR1 is SEHNR and CDR2 FQNEAQ (reference sequence). The V end lost 2 bases, the J end lost 2 bases, and 12 bases lay between the germline ends. The CDR3 runs to 15 residues.

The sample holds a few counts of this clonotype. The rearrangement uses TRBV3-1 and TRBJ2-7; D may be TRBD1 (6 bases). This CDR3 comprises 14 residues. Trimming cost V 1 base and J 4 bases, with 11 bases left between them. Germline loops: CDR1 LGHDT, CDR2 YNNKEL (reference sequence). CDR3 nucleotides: TGTGCCAGCAGCCAAGCAGGGGCGGTTTACGAGCAGTACTTC. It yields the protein CASSQAGAVYEQYF.

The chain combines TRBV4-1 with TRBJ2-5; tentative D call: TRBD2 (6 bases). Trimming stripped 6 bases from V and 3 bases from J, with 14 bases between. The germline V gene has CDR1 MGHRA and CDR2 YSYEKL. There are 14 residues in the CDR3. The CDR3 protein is CASRKTEGKETQYF. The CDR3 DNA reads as TGCGCCAGCAGGAAAACGGAGGGAAAAGAGACCCAGTACTTC.

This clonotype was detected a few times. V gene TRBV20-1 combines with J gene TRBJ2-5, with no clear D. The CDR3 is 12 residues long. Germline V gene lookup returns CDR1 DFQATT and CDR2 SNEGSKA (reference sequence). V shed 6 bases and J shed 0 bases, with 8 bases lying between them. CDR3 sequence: CSAGSYQETQYF. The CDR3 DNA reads TGCAGTGCCGGGTCATACCAAGAGACCCAGTACTTC.

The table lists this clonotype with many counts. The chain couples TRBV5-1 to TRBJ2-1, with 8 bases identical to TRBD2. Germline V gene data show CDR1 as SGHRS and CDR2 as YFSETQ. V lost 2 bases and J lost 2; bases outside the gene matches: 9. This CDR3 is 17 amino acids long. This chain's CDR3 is CASSFGLAGITYNEQFF. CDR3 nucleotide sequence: TGCGCCAGCAGCTTTGGCTTAGCGGGAATTACCTACAATGAGCAGTTCTTC.

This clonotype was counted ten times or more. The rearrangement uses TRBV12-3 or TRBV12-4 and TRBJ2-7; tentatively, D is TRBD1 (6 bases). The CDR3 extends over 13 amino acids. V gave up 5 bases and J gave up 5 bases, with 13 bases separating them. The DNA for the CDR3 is TGTGCCAGCAGTGAACCGGGACACAACGAGCAGTACTTC. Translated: CASSEPGHNEQYF.

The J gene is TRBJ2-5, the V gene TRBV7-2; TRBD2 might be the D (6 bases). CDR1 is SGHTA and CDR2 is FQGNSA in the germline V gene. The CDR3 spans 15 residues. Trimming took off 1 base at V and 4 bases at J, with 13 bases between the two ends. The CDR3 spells CASSLETRRAETQYF. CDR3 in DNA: TGTGCCAGCAGCTTAGAGACAAGGAGGGCAGAGACCCAGTACTTC.

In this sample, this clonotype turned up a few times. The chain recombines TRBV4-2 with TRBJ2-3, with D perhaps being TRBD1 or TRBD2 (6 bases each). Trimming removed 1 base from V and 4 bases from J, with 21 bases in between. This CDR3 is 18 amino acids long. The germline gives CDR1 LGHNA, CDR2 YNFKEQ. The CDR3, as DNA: TGTGCCAGCAGCCAAGGACCAGGGGAGGCGCGGGTGTCAGATACGCAGTATTTT. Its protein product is CASSQGPGEARVSDTQYF.

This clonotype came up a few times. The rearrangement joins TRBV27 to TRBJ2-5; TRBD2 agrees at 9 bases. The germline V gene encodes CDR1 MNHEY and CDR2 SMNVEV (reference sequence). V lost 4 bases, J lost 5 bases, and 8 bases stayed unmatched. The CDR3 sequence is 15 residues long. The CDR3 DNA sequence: TGTGCCAGCAGTTCCATAGCGGGAGTTAGGGAGACCCAGTACTTC. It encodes CASSSIAGVRETQYF.

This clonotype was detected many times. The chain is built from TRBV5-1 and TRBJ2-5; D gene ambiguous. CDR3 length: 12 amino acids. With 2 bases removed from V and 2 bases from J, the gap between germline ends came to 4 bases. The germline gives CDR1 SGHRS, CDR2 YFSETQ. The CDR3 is CASSLPQETQYF. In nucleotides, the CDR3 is TGCGCCAGCAGCTTACCGCAAGAGACCCAGTACTTC.

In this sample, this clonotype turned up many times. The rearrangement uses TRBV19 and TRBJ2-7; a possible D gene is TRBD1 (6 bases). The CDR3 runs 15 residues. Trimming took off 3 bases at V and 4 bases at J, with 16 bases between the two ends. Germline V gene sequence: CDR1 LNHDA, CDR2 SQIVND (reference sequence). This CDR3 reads CASSMTGQGTYEQYF. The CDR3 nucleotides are TGTGCCAGTAGTATGACGGGGCAGGGGACATACGAGCAGTACTTC. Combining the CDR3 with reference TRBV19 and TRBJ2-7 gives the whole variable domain DGGITQSPKYLFRKEGQNVTLSCEQNLNHDAMYWYRQDPGQGLRLIYYSQIVNDFQKGDIAEGYSVSREKKESFPLTVTSAQKNPTAFYLCASSMTGQGTYEQYFGPGTRLTVT.